This TCR beta chain was captured in a study of radiation and T cells in renal cell carcinoma. Study-level information: Nephrectomy followed 15 Gy stereotactic body radiation by 4 weeks.

The data were produced by immunoSEQ multiplex PCR, yet TCRdb's version contains in-frame clones alone and is incomplete. Of 100,000 to 150,000 clones listed, 80% to 85% are singletons. Time point reported: baseline pretreatment blood. Treatment given: 15 Gy SBRT to primary tumor, nephrectomy 4 weeks later. The CDR3 has 14 residues. CDR1 and CDR2 (germline): MGHDK, SYGVNS. Germline trimming cut 3 bases from V and 1 base from J; bases unmatched to any gene: 3. In the case of this clone: What it binds is not known.

Study-wide results and caveats: Without pretreatment biopsies, baseline tumor clonotype presence was undetermined. Top tumor clonotypes rose in blood 2 weeks post-radiation, then contracted.

The chain is built from TRBV25-1 and TRBJ2-7; 7 bases agree with TRBD2. The material sequenced was blood, taken from a patient whose treatment included radiotherapy and nephrectomy. The receptor was isolated from a woman aged 55-70 years with renal cell carcinoma. CDR3 protein: CASSDDGGSYEQYF. The DNA of the CDR3 is TGTGCCAGCAGTGATGACGGGGGGTCCTACGAGCAGTACTTC.